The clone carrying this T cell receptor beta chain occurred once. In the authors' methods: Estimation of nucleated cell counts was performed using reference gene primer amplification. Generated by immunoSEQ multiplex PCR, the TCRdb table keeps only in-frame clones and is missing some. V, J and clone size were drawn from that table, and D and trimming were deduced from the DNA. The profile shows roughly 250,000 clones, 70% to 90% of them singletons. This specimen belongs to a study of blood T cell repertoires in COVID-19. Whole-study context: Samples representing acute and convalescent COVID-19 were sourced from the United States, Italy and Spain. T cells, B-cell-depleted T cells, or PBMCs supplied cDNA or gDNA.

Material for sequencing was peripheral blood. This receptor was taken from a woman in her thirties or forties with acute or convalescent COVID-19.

The CDR3 DNA is TGCGCCAGCAGCCGCCCCGGCGGGGGATCTAACTATGGCTACACCTTC. It yields the protein CASSRPGGGSNYGYTF. The chain carries TRBV4-1 and TRBJ1-2; D is possibly TRBD1 (5 bases). Germline V gene data show CDR1 as MGHRA and CDR2 as YSYEKL. V lost 4 bases and J 0 bases, leaving 15 bases between the germline ends. This CDR3 spans 16 amino acids.